One sample yielded the 15 T cell receptor beta chains listed below, sequenced in a study of regulatory T cells in long-lasting Graves disease (dated by TCRdb to about 2021). The method was multiplex PCR. Sequencing took place on an Illumina HiSeq 4000. TCR beta libraries were built with iRepertoire HTBI primers and Arm-PCR amplification of CDR3 regions. Through fastp at Q25 and MiXCR, TCRdb rebuilt clones from the public reads, retaining in-frame beta chains. Identical CDR3 protein sequences are pooled into one entry, listed with their most common genes and DNA. The sample records 410,000 or so distinct CDR3 sequences, 15% of which are singletons. 16% of the sample is held by the ten biggest clonotypes. The time point tag for this specimen amounts to: newly diagnosed GD, antithyroid drugs for less than 3 months. RNA was extracted from PBMCs in TRIzol for both TCR sequencing and RNA sequencing. The sample also formed part of further work on T cells in Graves' hyperthyroidism and ophthalmopathy.

The sample was peripheral blood mononuclear cells (PBMCs), taken at new diagnosis, from a patient treated with antithyroid drugs. These receptors were obtained from a woman in her thirties with Graves disease. Donor details come from another sample of the same person, matched by shared clones.

The chain combines TRBV20-1 with TRBJ1-5, with D hard to call. The CDR3 contains 11 residues. Germline lookup yields CDR1 DFQATT and CDR2 SNEGSKA (reference sequence). The germline V and J ends were trimmed by 6 bases and 1 base, with 4 bases remaining between them. CDR3 DNA: TGCAGTGCGAGGAGCAATCAGCCCCAGCATTTT. The encoded protein is CSARSNQPQHF.

As for this clonotype: A junction boundary mismatches the germline segment, possibly from a read error. The V and J genes are TRBV11-2 and TRBJ2-5; 9 bases fit TRBD1. CDR3 length: 13 residues. Per germline, CDR1 SGHAT and CDR2 FQNNGV. The CDR3 here is CANSFGQGETQYF. The CDR3 nucleotides read TGTGCCAACAGCTTCGGACAGGGGGAGACCCAGTACTTC.

V is TRBV14 and J is TRBJ2-7, with D perhaps given as TRBD1 or TRBD2 (7 bases each). Germline CDR1 reads SGHDN; CDR2 reads FVKESK. The CDR3 is made up of 14 amino acids. V lost 3 bases, J lost 4 bases, and 13 bases lay in between. The CDR3 DNA reads as TGTGCCAGCAGCCAGTACAGGGGAGGGTACGAGCAGTACTTC. This encodes CASSQYRGGYEQYF.

The V call is TRBV4-2, the J call TRBJ2-2, with 8 bases aligning to TRBD1. The CDR3 loop spans 16 amino acids. Trimming at V came to 2 bases and at J to 5 bases, leaving 7 bases not matched to a gene. Germline values: CDR1 LGHNA, CDR2 YNFKEQ. CDR3 protein: CASSQRGQGATGELFF. Written as DNA, the CDR3 is TGTGCCAGCAGCCAAAGAGGACAGGGAGCAACCGGGGAGCTGTTTTTT.

The chain has TRBV6-1 and TRBJ2-3; D is unclear. This CDR3 has 13 amino acids. Germline values: CDR1 MNHNS, CDR2 SASEGT. Trimming stripped 5 bases from V and 2 bases from J, with 8 bases between. The CDR3 loop reads CASSRYLTDTQYF. In DNA form, the CDR3 reads TGTGCCAGCAGTCGGTACCTCACAGATACGCAGTATTTT.

The chain links TRBV10-1 to TRBJ2-1; a possible D gene is TRBD1 (5 bases). The germline CDR1 and CDR2 sequences are WNHNN and SYGVQD (reference sequence). The germline V and J ends were trimmed by 2 bases and 8 bases, with 16 bases remaining between them. The CDR3 sequence is 15 residues long. The CDR3 region is CASSEQSAGRDEQFF. In DNA, the CDR3 is TGCGCCAGCAGTGAGCAGTCGGCAGGGCGCGATGAGCAGTTCTTC.

This clonotype was seen repeatedly, ten times or more. The chain joins TRBV29-1 to TRBJ1-1; tentatively, D is TRBD1 (6 bases). This CDR3 has 13 residues. Germline V lookup: CDR1 SQVTM, CDR2 ANQGSEA. Trimming took 6 bases from V and 2 from J, leaving 13 bases between them. CDR3 sequence: CSVQGGDNTEAFF. The CDR3 nucleotides are TGCAGCGTACAGGGTGGGGACAACACTGAAGCTTTCTTT. Based on the CDR3 plus reference TRBV29-1 and TRBJ1-1, the full variable domain is SAVISQKPSRDICQRGTSLTIQCQVDSQVTMMFWYRQQPGQSLTLIATANQGSEATYESGFVIDKFPISRPNLTFSTLTVSNMSPEDSSIYLCSVQGGDNTEAFFGQGTRLTVV.

This clonotype was detected ten times or more. The chain is built from TRBV2 and TRBJ1-3, with D unclear. The CDR3 runs to 14 residues. The germline V and J ends were trimmed by 10 bases and 0 bases, with 13 bases remaining between them. Per germline, CDR1 SNHLY and CDR2 FYNNEI. CDR3 residues: CATMASTSGNTIYF. CDR3 bases: TGTGCCACGATGGCCTCAACCTCTGGAAACACCATATATTTT.

The rearrangement links TRBV6-2 or TRBV6-3 to TRBJ2-6; TRBD2 matches at 13 bases. J gave up 0 bases and V 6 bases, and 5 bases lay outside the gene matches. This CDR3 spans 18 amino acids. Germline V gives CDR1 MNHEY, CDR2 SVGEGT. The CDR3 spells CASRTGTSGASGANVLTF. CDR3 coding DNA: TGTGCCAGCAGAACCGGGACTAGCGGGGCCTCTGGGGCCAACGTCCTGACTTTC.

This clonotype has a count of ten or more. This sequence joins TRBV28 and TRBJ2-2, with D possibly matching TRBD2 (5 bases). Trimming cost V 1 base and J 1 base, with 13 bases left between them. The CDR3 is made up of 17 amino acids. Germline V gives CDR1 MDHEN, CDR2 SYDVKM. CDR3 region: CASSLSALGENTGELFF. CDR3 DNA: TGTGCCAGCAGTTTATCTGCGTTGGGAGAGAACACCGGGGAGCTGTTTTTT.

The chain recombines TRBV12-3 or TRBV12-4 with TRBJ2-2; TRBD1 agrees at 8 bases. V dropped 4 bases and J dropped 2; count of bases not matched to a gene: 3. The CDR3 is made up of 15 amino acids. Here the CDR3 reads CASSSDRENTGELFF. The CDR3 bases are TGTGCCAGCAGTTCGGACAGGGAAAACACCGGGGAGCTGTTTTTT.

This clonotype has ten or more counts. The chain joins TRBV7-9 to TRBJ2-7; TRBD2 agrees at 8 bases. With V trimmed by 9 bases and J by 0 bases, 7 bases remained unmatched. This CDR3 is 14 amino acids long. Germline V gene sequence: CDR1 SEHNR, CDR2 FQNEAQ (reference sequence). CDR3 region: CASEKRENSYEQYF. The CDR3 bases are TGTGCCAGTGAGAAGCGGGAGAACTCCTACGAGCAGTACTTC.

This clonotype was recorded at least ten times. The V call is TRBV20-1, the J call TRBJ2-3; D is uncertain. The CDR3 is made up of 14 amino acids. Germline V gene sequence: CDR1 DFQATT, CDR2 SNEGSKA (reference sequence). V gave up 5 bases and J gave up 5 bases, with 17 bases separating them. The chain's CDR3 is CSAPPIGLGDTQYF. DNA for the CDR3: TGCAGTGCTCCCCCGATAGGCCTCGGAGATACGCAGTATTTT.

This clonotype has ten or more counts. CDR3 sequence reads: CASSRREGGAYEQYF. In DNA, the CDR3 is TGTGCCAGCAGTCGACGGGAGGGGGGCGCCTACGAGCAGTACTTC. The chain joins TRBV27 to TRBJ2-7; 8 bases map to TRBD2. This CDR3 spans 15 amino acids. The junction had 8 bases not matched to a gene; V was cut back by 5 bases and J by 2 bases. Germline CDR1 MNHEY, CDR2 SMNVEV (reference sequence).

The CDR3 loop is CASSQDTARRTGELFF. The CDR3 nucleotides are TGTGCCAGCAGCCAAGATACCGCTAGACGCACCGGGGAGCTGTTTTTT. This chain uses TRBV4-2 with TRBJ2-2; D ambiguous. There are 16 residues in the CDR3. Germline loops: CDR1 LGHNA, CDR2 YNFKEQ. V gave up 0 bases and J gave up 4 bases, with 12 bases separating them.